The entry below describes one TCR beta chain. The target antigen is unknown. In germline, CDR1 is SGDLS, CDR2 YYNGEE. V dropped 4 bases and J dropped 3; count of bases not matched to a gene: 11. This CDR3 is 16 amino acids long. Clones were sequenced by immunoSEQ multiplex PCR, and TCRdb holds only the in-frame ones, with some missing. The sample contains 2.3 million or so clones, 80% to 95% of which appear only once. This record comes from a study of shared clonotypes between healthy human individuals. Notes on the study in general: Rarefaction curves obtained for sorted subsets showed sequencing incomplete despite large depth. It was the non-shared clonotypes that had lower generation probabilities than clonotypes shared by all four donors.

The chain has TRBV9 and TRBJ2-3; 7 nucleotides agree with TRBD2. This TCR derives from a man aged 18-30 years in good health. Some clones in this sample may be carry-over from other donors' samples. The sample taken for sequencing was naive CD4+ T cells from PBMCs. Subset noted: CD45RA+ positively selected. CDR3 bases: TGTGCCAGCAGCCCACGGGGGGAGACGTTGACAGATACGCAGTATTTT. The encoded protein is CASSPRGETLTDTQYF. The variable domain in full, completed from reference TRBV9 and TRBJ2-3, reads DSGVTQTPKHLITATGQRVTLRCSPRSGDLSVYWYQQSLDQGLQFLIQYYNGEERAKGNILERFSAQQFPDLHSELNLSSLELGDSALYFCASSPRGETLTDTQYFGPGTRLTVL.